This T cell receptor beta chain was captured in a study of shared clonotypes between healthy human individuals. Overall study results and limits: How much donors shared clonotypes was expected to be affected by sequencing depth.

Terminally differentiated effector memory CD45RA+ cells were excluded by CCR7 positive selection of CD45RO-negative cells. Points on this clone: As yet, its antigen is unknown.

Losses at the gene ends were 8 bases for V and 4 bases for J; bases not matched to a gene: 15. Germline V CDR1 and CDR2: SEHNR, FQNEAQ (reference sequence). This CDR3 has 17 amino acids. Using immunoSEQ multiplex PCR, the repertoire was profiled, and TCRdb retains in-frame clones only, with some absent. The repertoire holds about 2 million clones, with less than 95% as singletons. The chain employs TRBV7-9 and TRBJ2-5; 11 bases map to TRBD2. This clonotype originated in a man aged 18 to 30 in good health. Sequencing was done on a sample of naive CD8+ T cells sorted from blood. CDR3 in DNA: TGTGCCAGCTCCCACTCACTAGCGGGAGCCGGGGGAGAGACCCAGTACTTC. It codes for CASSHSLAGAGGETQYF.